The 22 T cell receptor beta chains presented below share a single source sample, sequenced in a study of blood T cells in healthy people across ages. Through a sample-barcoded 5' primer and a J-beta primer mix, a second PCR was run for roughly 7 to 12 cycles. TCRdb fed the 5' RACE reads into MiXCR, producing one record per CDR3 protein. The sample yields approximately 400,000 distinct CDR3 sequences, approximately 51% seen once. The material sequenced was blood. All receptors come from a man aged 60-69 years in good health.

The rearrangement joins TRBV11-2 to TRBJ2-3; TRBD1 agrees at 7 bases. Germline lookup yields CDR1 SGHAT and CDR2 FQNNGV. The CDR3 consists of 16 residues. V shed 0 bases and J 4 bases; nucleotides not matched to a gene: 7. CDR3 nucleotide sequence: TGTGCCAGCAGCTTAGATAAGGCAGGGGGAGCAGATACGCAGTATTTT. Encoded protein: CASSLDKAGGADTQYF.

V usage is TRBV27 and J usage is TRBJ2-7; D may match TRBD1 or TRBD2 (5 bases each). Trimming left V 6 bases short and J 2 bases short, with 14 bases between. Germline assignment: CDR1 MNHEY and CDR2 SMNVEV (reference sequence). There are 14 residues in the CDR3. The CDR3 spells CASRKGRIAYEQYF. CDR3 DNA: TGTGCCAGCAGAAAGGGACGGATAGCCTACGAGCAGTACTTC.

The CDR3 region is CASSPTGTYTYEQYF. CDR3 in DNA: TGTGCCAGCAGCCCTACAGGGACATATACCTACGAGCAGTACTTC. This chain connects TRBV7-3 to TRBJ2-7; a possible D gene is TRBD1 (6 bases). V was pared by 5 bases and J by 2 bases, with 16 bases between. This CDR3 comprises 15 residues. Germline CDR1 SGHTA, CDR2 FQGTGA.

This chain connects TRBV6-5 to TRBJ2-3; 8 positions match TRBD2. The CDR3 totals 16 residues. Looked up from germline, CDR1 is MNHEY and CDR2 is SVGAGI. After removal of 6 bases from V and 4 bases from J, the junction contained 12 bases not matched to a gene. The chain's CDR3 is CASRPPGGRYSDTQYF. For the CDR3, the DNA is TGTGCCAGCAGACCTCCGGGGGGGCGTTATTCAGATACGCAGTATTTT.

This clonotype came up a few times. The genes are TRBV20-1 and TRBJ2-7, with 11 bases lining up with TRBD2. The CDR3 runs 17 residues. Germline V lookup: CDR1 DFQATT, CDR2 SNEGSKA (reference sequence). The V and J ends lost 1 base and 5 bases, in that order; junction bases with no gene match: 13. CDR3 sequence: CSARGGTSGSVTHEQYF. The CDR3 coding sequence is TGCAGTGCTAGAGGGGGAACTAGCGGGAGCGTTACCCACGAGCAGTACTTC.

This clonotype was recorded a few times. This chain uses TRBV7-2 with TRBJ2-3; D gene unclear. The germline gives CDR1 SGHTA, CDR2 FQGNSA. The CDR3 length is 14 residues. Deletions cut 5 bases from V and 2 bases from J, with 11 bases between. The CDR3 reads CASSPRRITDTQYF. CDR3 coding DNA: TGTGCCAGCAGCCCCCGCCGAATCACAGATACGCAGTATTTT. Looking up the rest from reference TRBV7-2 and TRBJ2-3 gives the full variable domain: GAGVSQSPSNKVTEKGKDVELRCDPISGHTALYWYRQSLGQGLEFLIYFQGNSAPDKSGLPSDRFSAERTGGSVSTLTIQRTQQEDSAVYLCASSPRRITDTQYFGPGTRLTVL.

This clonotype was recorded many times. This sequence joins TRBV29-1 and TRBJ2-5; possibly TRBD1 for D (6 bases). The CDR3 has 12 residues. Trimming cost V 5 bases and J 5 bases, with 12 bases left between them. Germline-derived CDR1 and CDR2 are SQVTM and ANQGSEA. The CDR3, as DNA: TGCAGCGTTAGGGCAGGGGTGGAGACCCAGTACTTC. Its translation is CSVRAGVETQYF.

This clonotype was picked up one time. V usage is TRBV11-1 and J usage is TRBJ2-2; D remains ambiguous. V was cut by 4 bases and J by 7 bases, with 10 bases left in between. The CDR3 totals 13 residues. The germline CDR1 and CDR2 sequences are SGHAT and FQDESV (reference sequence). Here the CDR3 reads CASSSDSVGELFF. CDR3 DNA: TGTGCCAGCAGCTCTGACTCCGTCGGGGAGCTGTTTTTT.

The rearrangement links TRBV5-1 to TRBJ2-3; D may be TRBD1 (6 bases). The germline gives CDR1 SGHRS, CDR2 YFSETQ. The V end lost 0 bases, the J end lost 0 bases, and 11 bases lay between the germline ends. The length of the CDR3 is 16 residues. The CDR3 DNA is TGCGCCAGCAGCTTGGCCCGACAGGAAAGCACAGATACGCAGTATTTT. Translated, it gives CASSLARQESTDTQYF. The full variable domain, with the rest looked up from reference TRBV5-1 and TRBJ2-3, is KAGVTQTPRYLIKTRGQQVTLSCSPISGHRSVSWYQQTPGQGLQFLFEYFSETQRNKGNFPGRFSGRQFSNSRSEMNVSTLELGDSALYLCASSLARQESTDTQYFGPGTRLTVL.

This clonotype turned up a few times. The J gene is TRBJ2-7, the V gene TRBV27, with 7 bases identical to TRBD1. V was pared by 0 bases and J by 3 bases, with 5 bases of the junction left unmatched. Looked up from germline, CDR1 is MNHEY and CDR2 is SMNVEV (reference sequence). This CDR3 has 15 amino acids. The CDR3 protein is CASSLSFGTVYEQYF. In DNA, the CDR3 is TGTGCCAGCAGTTTATCTTTCGGGACAGTCTACGAGCAGTACTTC.

The CDR3 loop is CASSPQGGEEKLFF. CDR3 sequence (DNA): TGTGCCAGCTCACCGCAGGGGGGGGAAGAAAAACTGTTTTTT. This sequence joins TRBV18 and TRBJ1-4, with TRBD1 matching 7 bases. There are 14 residues in the CDR3. V shed 3 bases and J 8 bases; nucleotides not matched to a gene: 6. Germline CDR1 is KGHSH and CDR2 is LQKENI.

The chain uses TRBV20-1 and TRBJ2-3, with no clear D. The germline gives CDR1 DFQATT, CDR2 SNEGSKA (reference sequence). V lost 2 bases and J 4 bases, leaving 16 bases between the germline ends. This CDR3 region has 15 residues. The DNA for the CDR3 is TGCAGTGCTAGAAACCCTGGCTTAAGGGCAGATACGCAGTATTTT. Encoded protein: CSARNPGLRADTQYF.

This clonotype was seen many times. V is TRBV20-1 and J is TRBJ2-7, with D possibly matching TRBD1 (6 bases). CDR1 is DFQATT, CDR2 SNEGSKA, per germline (reference sequence). V lost 2 bases to trimming and J lost 4 bases, with 6 bases between them. The CDR3 consists of 11 residues. The CDR3 sequence is CSARQGYEQYF. For the CDR3, the DNA is TGCAGTGCTAGACAGGGGTACGAGCAGTACTTC.

V usage is TRBV20-1 and J usage is TRBJ2-1; TRBD2 agrees at 14 bases. Germline CDR1 is DFQATT and CDR2 is SNEGSKA (reference sequence). Trimming cost V 6 bases and J 1 base; bases outside gene matches: 11. This CDR3 spans 18 amino acids. CDR3 nucleotide sequence: TGCAGTGCAATCCGGACTAGCGGGGGGCCTAGGTCCTACAATGAGCAGTTCTTC. Translated: CSAIRTSGGPRSYNEQFF.

This clonotype has more than one count but fewer than ten. This rearrangement joins TRBV20-1 to TRBJ2-5; TRBD1 matches at 7 bases. Germline assignment: CDR1 DFQATT and CDR2 SNEGSKA (reference sequence). V was pared by 2 bases and J by 5 bases, with 11 bases of the junction left unmatched. This CDR3 contains 15 residues. CDR3 sequence: CSARRQGGRRETQYF. CDR3 nucleotides: TGCAGTGCTAGACGACAGGGTGGCCGACGGGAGACCCAGTACTTC.

This clonotype was seen many times. The junction does not match germline at one end; this may be a read error. CDR3 loop: CGALSPPGGYTF. In nucleotides, the CDR3 is TGCGGTGCGCTTTCCCCACCGGGTGGCTACACCTTC. The V gene is TRBV20-1, the J gene TRBJ1-2, with D uncertain. CDR3 length: 12 residues. Germline V CDR1 and CDR2: DFQATT, SNEGSKA (reference sequence).

The chain combines TRBV10-1 with TRBJ1-3; no clear D gene. CDR1 is WNHNN and CDR2 is SYGVQD in the germline V gene (reference sequence). Between the trimmed V and J ends, which lost 6 bases and 3 bases, there was a span of 6 bases. This CDR3 contains 12 residues. CDR3 amino acids: CASRGDGNTIYF. DNA of the CDR3: TGCGCCAGCAGGGGAGATGGAAACACCATATATTTT.

This clonotype showed up just a few times. The rearrangement joins TRBV20-1 to TRBJ2-5; 14 nucleotides align to TRBD2. Germline loops: CDR1 DFQATT, CDR2 SNEGSKA (reference sequence). CDR3 length equals 18 residues. J lost 11 bases, V lost 1 base, and 18 bases had no gene match. The CDR3 bases are TGCAGTGCTAGAGCACCGGGACTAGCGGGGGCCCCGGGGGTCGGGCAGTACTTC. Protein sequence: CSARAPGLAGAPGVGQYF.

This clonotype has just a few counts. A much bigger clone sits one base away, suggesting this may be a read error. The chain carries TRBV5-1 and TRBJ2-1; D gene uncertain. This CDR3 contains 13 residues. With 4 bases removed from V and 8 bases from J, the gap between germline ends came to 13 bases. Germline CDR1 reads SGHRS; CDR2 reads YFSETQ. CDR3 sequence (DNA): TGCGCCAGCAGCCGTAACCCCCGAGATGAGCAGTTCTTC. The encoded protein is CASSRNPRDEQFF.

The CDR3 sequence is CSARPAGTLNTGELFF. Written as DNA, the CDR3 is TGCAGTGCTAGACCGGCCGGGACTCTAAACACCGGGGAGCTGTTTTTT. This chain connects TRBV20-1 to TRBJ2-2; D possibly corresponds to TRBD2 (6 bases). This CDR3 comprises 16 residues. Germline assignment: CDR1 DFQATT and CDR2 SNEGSKA (reference sequence). Trimming removed 2 bases at V and 2 bases at J, with 15 bases between.

The chain recombines TRBV7-2 with TRBJ2-1, with TRBD2 matching 8 bases. The germline CDR1 and CDR2 sequences are SGHTA and FQGNSA. This CDR3 contains 13 residues. Unmatched junction bases numbered 4, after V lost 8 bases and J lost 4 bases. The CDR3 protein is CASERENYNEQFF. The CDR3 DNA reads as TGTGCCAGCGAGCGGGAGAATTACAATGAGCAGTTCTTC.

J is TRBJ1-6 and V is TRBV6-5; perhaps TRBD1 as D (5 bases). The germline gives CDR1 MNHEY, CDR2 SVGAGI. V was cut by 6 bases and J by 7 bases, with 19 bases left in between. The CDR3 contains 16 residues. The CDR3 here is CASSSGTGPGNSPLHF. CDR3 DNA sequence: TGTGCCAGCAGCTCTGGGACGGGACCCGGGAATTCACCCCTCCACTTT.